The following is a TCR beta chain sequence with its context. Its matching antigen is unknown. At one boundary the junction diverges from the germline segment, which might be a read error. TCRdb analysed the RT-PCR reads with MiXCR anew, one entry per CDR3 protein. The sample lists over 800,000 distinct CDR3 sequences, around 20% occurring once. This CDR3 spans 11 amino acids. This record belongs to a study of response to subunit inactivated influenza vaccine. Points from the study as a whole: T cells newly recruited by each seasonal influenza vaccination are few, the authors suggested.

This specimen was PBMCs from blood, taken roughly 5 days after vaccination. This clonotype was sampled from a man aged 50 to 60 who received an inactivated influenza vaccine. The chain joins TRBV12-3 or TRBV12-4 to TRBJ1-3; D gene unclear. The CDR3 loop is CASTINGVCNF. CDR3 DNA: TGTGCCAGCACTATTAACGGGGTCTGCAATTTT.